This TCR beta chain originates from a study of T cells after yellow fever vaccination. For the study at large: Fractions of limited cellularity were prepared by means of SMART-Seq v4 Ultra Low Input.

The 5'RACE template-switching step produced TCR cDNA and added a universal primer site and UMIs. TCRdb passed the 5' RACE reads through MiXCR, listing each CDR3 protein once. This sample has over 100,000 distinct CDR3 sequences, with roughly 8.9% found just once. Study-wide results and limits: Most primary-vaccination clones recurred post-booster (around 97% CD4, around 90% CD8). Repertoires obtained by FACS sorting could include abundant clonotypes that entered as contaminants from the bulk population.

This clonotype came up a few times. Its antigen remains unknown. Looked up from germline, CDR1 is MGHRA and CDR2 is YSYEKL. With 0 bases removed from V and 5 bases from J, the gap between germline ends came to 18 bases. The CDR3 loop spans 17 amino acids. V and J are TRBV4-1 and TRBJ2-3, with D possibly being TRBD1 (6 bases). The sample was CD8+ T cells sorted from PBMCs, taken 45 days after the yellow fever booster vaccination. This TCR derives from a man aged 30 to 39 who received the YFV17D yellow fever vaccine. This chain's CDR3 is CASSQDGLGGAGDTQYF. The CDR3 bases are TGCGCCAGCAGCCAAGATGGGCTTGGGGGCGCGGGAGATACGCAGTATTTT.